The following is a T cell receptor beta chain sequence with its context. Its target is not known. Assay used: immunoSEQ multiplex PCR; TCRdb lists only in-frame clones, some missing. The sample lists tens of thousands of clones; roughly 74% were seen once. The data were obtained in a study of STAT5B mutations in CD4+ large granular lymphocyte leukemia. Across the study: Among healthy controls, a particular HLA allele went with more CDR3 'QG' motifs. Findings of the study overall: Main leukemic clonotypes were patient-specific, but 25% appeared at low frequency elsewhere. CD4-sorted patient repertoires seemed more clonal than healthy CD4+ repertoires. Top patient clones used TRBV06 genes more often: 8/27 versus 2/35 in controls.

CDR3 size: 15 residues. Per germline, CDR1 MNHNS and CDR2 SASEGT. Losses at the gene ends were 2 bases for V and 7 bases for J; bases not matched to a gene: 7. The clonotype was recovered from a human donor in good health. Sequenced sample: CD4+ T cells from blood buffy coats. The chain combines TRBV6-1 with TRBJ2-7, with 11 bases fitting TRBD2. Here the CDR3 reads CASSESSGRAPEQYF. The CDR3 bases are TGTGCCAGCAGTGAAAGTAGCGGGAGGGCCCCTGAGCAGTACTTC.